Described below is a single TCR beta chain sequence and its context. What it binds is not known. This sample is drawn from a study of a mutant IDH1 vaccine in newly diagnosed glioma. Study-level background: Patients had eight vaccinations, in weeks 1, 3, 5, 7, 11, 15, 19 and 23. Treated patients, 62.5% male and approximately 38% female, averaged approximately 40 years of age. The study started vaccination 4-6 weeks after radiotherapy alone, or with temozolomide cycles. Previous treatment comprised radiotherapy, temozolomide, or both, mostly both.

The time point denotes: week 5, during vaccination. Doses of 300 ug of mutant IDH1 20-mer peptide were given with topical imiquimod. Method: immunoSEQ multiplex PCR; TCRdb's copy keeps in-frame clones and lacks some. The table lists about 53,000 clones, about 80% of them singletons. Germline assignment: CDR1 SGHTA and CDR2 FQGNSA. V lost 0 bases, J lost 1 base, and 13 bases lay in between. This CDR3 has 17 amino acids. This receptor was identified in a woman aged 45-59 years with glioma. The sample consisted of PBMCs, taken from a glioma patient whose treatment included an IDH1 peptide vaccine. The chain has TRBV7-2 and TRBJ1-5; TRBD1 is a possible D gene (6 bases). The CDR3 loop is CASSLALGGESNQPQHF. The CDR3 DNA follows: TGTGCCAGCAGCTTAGCGCTGGGGGGCGAGAGCAATCAGCCCCAGCATTTT.